The 3 T cell receptor beta chains presented below share a single source sample, sequenced in a study of regulatory T cells in long-lasting Graves disease. In building TCR beta libraries, iRepertoire HTBI primers were used together with Arm-PCR of CDR3 regions. TCRdb itself ran the multiplex PCR reads through MiXCR, one entry per CDR3 protein. The table records approximately 690,000 distinct CDR3 sequences, 25% to 35% of them present only once. Time point defined: persistent/refractory GD, antithyroid drugs over 5 years with positive TRAb. There was RNA extracted from PBMCs, and the TCR library was made from it. This specimen was peripheral blood mononuclear cells (PBMCs), taken when the disease was refractory, from a patient treated with antithyroid drugs. The receptors shown here come from a female donor with Graves disease.

This clonotype has a count of ten or more. This chain joins TRBV12-3 or TRBV12-4 and TRBJ1-5, with D possibly being TRBD1 (5 bases). The CDR3 sequence is 16 residues long. The V end was cut by 2 bases, the J end by 1 base, with 12 bases between. CDR3 amino acids: CASSLRTSSSNQPQHF. The CDR3 DNA reads as TGTGCCAGCAGTTTAAGGACATCTTCGAGCAATCAGCCCCAGCATTTT.

J is TRBJ1-2 and V is TRBV29-1; the D is unclear. CDR1 and CDR2 (germline): SQVTM, ANQGSEA. Trimming took off 4 bases at V and 6 bases at J, with 15 bases between the two ends. This CDR3 has 13 amino acids. In nucleotides, the CDR3 is TGCAGCGTTGTGCTCAGCCCTGGAGATGGCTACACCTTC. Translation gives CSVVLSPGDGYTF.

This clonotype was seen many times. The chain has TRBV11-2 and TRBJ1-2, with D hard to call. Germline CDR1 SGHAT, CDR2 FQNNGV. This CDR3 has 14 amino acids. V was pared by 5 bases and J by 3 bases, with 13 bases between. DNA for the CDR3: TGTGCCAGCAGCAACAACCTAGGAGACTATGGCTACACCTTC. It is translated as CASSNNLGDYGYTF.